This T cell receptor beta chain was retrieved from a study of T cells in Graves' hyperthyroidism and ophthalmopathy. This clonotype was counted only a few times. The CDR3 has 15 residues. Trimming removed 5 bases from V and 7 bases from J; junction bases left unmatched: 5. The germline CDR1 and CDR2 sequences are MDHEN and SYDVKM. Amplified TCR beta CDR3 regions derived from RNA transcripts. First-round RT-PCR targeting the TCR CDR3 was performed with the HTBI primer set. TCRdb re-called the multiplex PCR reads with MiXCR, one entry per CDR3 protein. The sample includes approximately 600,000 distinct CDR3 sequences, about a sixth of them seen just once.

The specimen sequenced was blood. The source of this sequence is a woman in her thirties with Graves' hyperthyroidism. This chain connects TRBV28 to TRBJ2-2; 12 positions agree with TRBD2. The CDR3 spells CASSGLAGFGGELFF. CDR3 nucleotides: TGTGCCAGCAGTGGACTAGCGGGATTCGGCGGGGAGCTGTTTTTT.